The clone carrying this T cell receptor (beta chain) was picked up a small number of times. No antigen is known for it. The data were obtained in a study of T cells in Graves' hyperthyroidism and ophthalmopathy. Patients aged 18 to 65 had newly diagnosed hyperthyroidism lasting under 2 months. Each diagnosis was grounded in clinical symptoms, serum thyroxine and TRAb, thyroid ultrasound, and orbital computed tomography. Trimming stripped 6 bases from V and 4 bases from J, with 21 bases between. The CDR3 contains 16 residues. The germline CDR1 and CDR2 sequences are MNHEY and SVGAGI. What was amplified from RNA transcripts were TCR beta CDR3 regions. First-round RT-PCR of the TCR CDR3 relied on the HTBI primer set. TCRdb called the multiplex PCR reads again in MiXCR, with one record for every CDR3 protein. The sample contains a few hundred thousand distinct CDR3 sequences, about 45% of which appear only once.

Findings and limits, study-wide: Ophthalmopathy stood apart from stable hyperthyroidism in a 13 V-J model.

Sequencing was performed on peripheral blood or thyroid tissue (not recorded which). The chain recombines TRBV6-5 with TRBJ2-5; TRBD1 is a possible D gene (5 bases). This receptor was obtained from a woman younger than 35 with Graves' hyperthyroidism. As DNA, the CDR3 is TGTGCCAGCAGCCAAGTTTTTGCTCAGGGCCCAGAGACCCAGTACTTC. Protein: CASSQVFAQGPETQYF.